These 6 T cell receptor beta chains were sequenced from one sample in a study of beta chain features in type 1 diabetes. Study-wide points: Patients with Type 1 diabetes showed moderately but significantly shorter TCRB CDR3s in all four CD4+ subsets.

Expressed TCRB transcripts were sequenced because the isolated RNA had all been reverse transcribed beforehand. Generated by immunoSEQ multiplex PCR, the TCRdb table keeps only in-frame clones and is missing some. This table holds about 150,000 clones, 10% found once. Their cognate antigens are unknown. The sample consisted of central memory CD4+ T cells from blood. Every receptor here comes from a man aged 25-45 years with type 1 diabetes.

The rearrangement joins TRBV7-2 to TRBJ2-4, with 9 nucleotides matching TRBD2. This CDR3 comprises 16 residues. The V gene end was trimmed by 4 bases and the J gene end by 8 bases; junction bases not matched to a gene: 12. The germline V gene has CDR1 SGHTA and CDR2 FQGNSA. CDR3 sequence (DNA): TGTGCCAGCAGCTCCAGAGGAGGAGCGGGAGGCGACATTCAGTACTTC. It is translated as CASSSRGGAGGDIQYF.

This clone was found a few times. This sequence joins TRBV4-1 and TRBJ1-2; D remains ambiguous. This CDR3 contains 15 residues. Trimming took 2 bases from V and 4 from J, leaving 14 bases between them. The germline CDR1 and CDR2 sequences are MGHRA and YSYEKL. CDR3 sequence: CASSQNGGTAYGYTF. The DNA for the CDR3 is TGCGCCAGCAGCCAAAATGGAGGAACTGCCTATGGCTACACCTTC.

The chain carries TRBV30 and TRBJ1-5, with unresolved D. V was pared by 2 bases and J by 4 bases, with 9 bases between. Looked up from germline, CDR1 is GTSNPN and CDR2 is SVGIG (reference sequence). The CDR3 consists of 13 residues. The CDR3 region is CAWSLAGNQPQHF. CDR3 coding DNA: TGTGCCTGGAGTCTAGCCGGAAATCAGCCCCAGCATTTT.

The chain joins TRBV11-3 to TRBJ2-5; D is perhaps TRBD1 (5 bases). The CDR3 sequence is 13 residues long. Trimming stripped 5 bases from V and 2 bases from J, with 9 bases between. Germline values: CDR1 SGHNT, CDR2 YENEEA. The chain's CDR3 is CASSPDRQETQYF. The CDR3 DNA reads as TGTGCCAGCAGCCCTGACAGACAAGAGACCCAGTACTTC.

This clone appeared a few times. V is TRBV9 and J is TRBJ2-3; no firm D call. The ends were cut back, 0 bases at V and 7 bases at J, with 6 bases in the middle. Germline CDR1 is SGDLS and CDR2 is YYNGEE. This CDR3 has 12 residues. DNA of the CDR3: TGTGCCAGCAGCGTAGATTCTTATACGCAGTATTTT. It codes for CASSVDSYTQYF.

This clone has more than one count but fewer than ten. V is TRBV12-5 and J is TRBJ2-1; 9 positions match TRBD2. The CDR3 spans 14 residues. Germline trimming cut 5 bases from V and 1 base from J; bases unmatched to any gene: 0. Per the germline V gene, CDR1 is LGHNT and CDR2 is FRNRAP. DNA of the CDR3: TGTGCTAGTGGTCTAGCGGGGTCCTACAATGAGCAGTTCTTC. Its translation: CASGLAGSYNEQFF.